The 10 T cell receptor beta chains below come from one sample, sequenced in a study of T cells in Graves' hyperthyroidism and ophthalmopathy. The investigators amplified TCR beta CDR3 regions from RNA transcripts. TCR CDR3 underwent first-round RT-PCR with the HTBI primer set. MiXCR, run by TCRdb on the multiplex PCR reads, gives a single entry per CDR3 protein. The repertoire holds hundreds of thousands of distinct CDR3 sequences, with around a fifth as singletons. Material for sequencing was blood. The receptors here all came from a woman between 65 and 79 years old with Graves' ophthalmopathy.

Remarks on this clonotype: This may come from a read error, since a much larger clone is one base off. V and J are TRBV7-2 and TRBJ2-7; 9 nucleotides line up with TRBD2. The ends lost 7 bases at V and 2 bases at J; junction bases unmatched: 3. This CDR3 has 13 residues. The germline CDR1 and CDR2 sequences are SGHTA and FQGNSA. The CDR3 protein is CASTLAGPYEQYF. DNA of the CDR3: TGTGCCAGCACCCTAGCGGGACCCTACGAGCAGTACTTC.

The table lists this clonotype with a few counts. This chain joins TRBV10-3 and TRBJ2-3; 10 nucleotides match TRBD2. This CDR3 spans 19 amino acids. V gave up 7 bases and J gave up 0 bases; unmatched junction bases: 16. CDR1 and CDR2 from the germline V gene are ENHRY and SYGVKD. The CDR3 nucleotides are TGTGCCATCACCAACAGGGCGGCGAGCGGGAGGGCTAGCACAGATACGCAGTATTTT. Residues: CAITNRAASGRASTDTQYF.

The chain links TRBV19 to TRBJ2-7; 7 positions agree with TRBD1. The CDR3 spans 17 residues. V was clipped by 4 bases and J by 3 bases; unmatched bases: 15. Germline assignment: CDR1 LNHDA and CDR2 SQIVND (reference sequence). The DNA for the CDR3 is TGTGCCAGTAGTAGGCAAACAGGGGCCGGAGGTGACTACGAGCAGTACTTC. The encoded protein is CASSRQTGAGGDYEQYF.

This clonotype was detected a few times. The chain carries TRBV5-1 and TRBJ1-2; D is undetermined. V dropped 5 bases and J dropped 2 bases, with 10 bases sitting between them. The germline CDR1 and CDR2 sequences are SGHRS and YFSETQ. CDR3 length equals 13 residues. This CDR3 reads CASRTDINYGYTF. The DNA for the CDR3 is TGCGCCAGCAGAACCGACATAAACTATGGCTACACCTTC.

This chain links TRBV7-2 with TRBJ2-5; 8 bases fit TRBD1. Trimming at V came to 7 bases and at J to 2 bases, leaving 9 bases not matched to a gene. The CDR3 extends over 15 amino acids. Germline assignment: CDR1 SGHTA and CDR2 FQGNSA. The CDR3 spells CASNPSGTGQETQYF. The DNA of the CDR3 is TGTGCCAGCAATCCCTCCGGGACAGGACAAGAGACCCAGTACTTC.

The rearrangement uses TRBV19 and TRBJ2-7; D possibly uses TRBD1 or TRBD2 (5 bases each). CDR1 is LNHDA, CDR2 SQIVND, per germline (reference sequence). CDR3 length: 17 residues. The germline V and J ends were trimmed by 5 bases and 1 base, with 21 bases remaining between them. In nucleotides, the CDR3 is TGTGCCAGTAGTTTTCTACGCCGGGACGGGGATTCCTACGAGCAGTACTTC. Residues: CASSFLRRDGDSYEQYF.

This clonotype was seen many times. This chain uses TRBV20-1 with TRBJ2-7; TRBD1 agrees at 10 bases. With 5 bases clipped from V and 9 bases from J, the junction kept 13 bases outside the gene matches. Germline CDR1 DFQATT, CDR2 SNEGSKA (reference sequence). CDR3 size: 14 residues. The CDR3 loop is CSASDRGHLTVQYF. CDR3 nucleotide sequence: TGCAGTGCTTCCGACAGGGGGCATCTTACCGTGCAGTACTTC.

For the CDR3, the DNA is TGTGCCAGCAGCGTAGAAGTTGGGCAAGAGACCCAGTACTTC. Residues: CASSVEVGQETQYF. The gene calls are TRBV9 and TRBJ2-5; the D is unclear. Germline V gives CDR1 SGDLS, CDR2 YYNGEE. V shed 0 bases and J shed 2 bases, with 8 bases lying between them. The CDR3 has 14 residues. The full variable domain, completed using reference TRBV9 and TRBJ2-5, is DSGVTQTPKHLITATGQRVTLRCSPRSGDLSVYWYQQSLDQGLQFLIQYYNGEERAKGNILERFSAQQFPDLHSELNLSSLELGDSALYFCASSVEVGQETQYFGPGTRLLVL.

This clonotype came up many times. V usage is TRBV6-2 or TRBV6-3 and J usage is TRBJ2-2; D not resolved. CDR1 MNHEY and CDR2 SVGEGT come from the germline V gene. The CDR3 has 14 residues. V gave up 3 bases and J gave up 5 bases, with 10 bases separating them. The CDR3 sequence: CASSYMASTGELFF. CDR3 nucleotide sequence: TGTGCCAGCAGTTATATGGCATCAACCGGGGAGCTGTTTTTT.

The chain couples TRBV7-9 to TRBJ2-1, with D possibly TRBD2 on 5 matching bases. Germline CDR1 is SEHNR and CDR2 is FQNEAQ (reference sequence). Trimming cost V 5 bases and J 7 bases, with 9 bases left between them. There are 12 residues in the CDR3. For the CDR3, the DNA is TGTGCCAGCAGCACCGGGAAGAATGAGCAGTTCTTC. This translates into CASSTGKNEQFF.